The T cell receptor beta chain described here comes from a study of blood T cell repertoires in COVID-19. Study information: Italy, Spain and the United States were the sources of the convalescent and acute COVID-19 samples. PBMCs, B-cell-depleted T cells, or T cells were the source of the cDNA or gDNA that made up the material.

Germline-derived CDR1 and CDR2 are SGHTS and YDEGEE. Unmatched junction bases numbered 20, after V lost 4 bases and J lost 5 bases. The CDR3 runs to 19 residues. Original analysis: Using reference gene primer amplification, nucleated cell counts were estimated. Only in-frame clones appear in the TCRdb table, and some are missing; sequencing was by immunoSEQ multiplex PCR. That table furnishes V, J and clone size, whereas the DNA furnished D and trimming. The sample holds around 100,000 clones, around 87% seen once. Sequences were obtained from peripheral blood. The V gene is TRBV5-8, the J gene TRBJ2-5, with 10 positions matching TRBD1. The receptor was isolated from a human donor in a cohort sampled during active COVID-19. The CDR3 loop reads CASSESGPGQGSRMETQYF. The CDR3, as DNA: TGTGCCAGCAGCGAATCCGGACCGGGACAGGGGTCACGTATGGAGACCCAGTACTTC.